Shown below are 9 T cell receptor beta chains from a single sample sequenced in a study of T cell changes during pregnancy in multiple sclerosis. Method: immunoSEQ multiplex PCR; TCRdb's copy keeps in-frame clones and lacks some. The table lists roughly 120,000 clones, 80% to 95% of them singletons. The source material was peripheral blood, sampled in the third trimester of pregnancy. These receptors came from a female donor with multiple sclerosis, enrolled in a pregnancy study.

This clone came up once. The rearrangement uses TRBV7-9 and TRBJ1-6, with D possibly TRBD1 on 5 matching bases. Trimming stripped 2 bases from V and 7 bases from J, with 21 bases between. CDR1 is SEHNR and CDR2 is FQNEAQ in the germline V gene (reference sequence). The CDR3 consists of 18 residues. This chain's CDR3 is CASSLLTARGGGNSPLHF. As DNA, the CDR3 is TGTGCCAGCAGCTTATTGACCGCTCGCGGGGGAGGGAATTCACCCCTCCACTTT.

This sequence joins TRBV6-5 and TRBJ1-1, with D possibly matching TRBD1 (6 bases). CDR3 size: 15 residues. V was trimmed by 0 bases and J by 0 bases, leaving 8 bases between them. CDR1 is MNHEY and CDR2 is SVGAGI in the germline V gene. This CDR3 is CASSYSGAMNTEAFF. The CDR3 coding sequence is TGTGCCAGCAGTTACTCGGGGGCCATGAACACTGAAGCTTTCTTT.

This chain joins TRBV11-2 and TRBJ1-1; D might be TRBD1 (5 bases). Per the germline V gene, CDR1 is SGHAT and CDR2 is FQNNGV. Trimming shortened V by 8 bases and J by 1 base, and 17 bases separated the two germline ends. There are 15 residues in the CDR3. Written as DNA, the CDR3 is TGTGCCAGCGGCGGCGGGACTCCGGCGAACACTGAAGCTTTCTTT. Its protein is CASGGGTPANTEAFF.

This chain links TRBV27 with TRBJ2-7; 13 bases agree with TRBD2. The CDR3 extends over 13 amino acids. After removal of 6 bases from V and 8 bases from J, the junction contained 4 bases not matched to a gene. From germline, CDR1 is MNHEY and CDR2 SMNVEV (reference sequence). CDR3 nucleotide sequence: TGTGCCAGCAGACTAGCGGGAGGGCCTAAGCAGTACTTC. Residues: CASRLAGGPKQYF.

The chain couples TRBV30 to TRBJ2-5, with D unresolved. This CDR3 has 13 residues. Germline V gene lookup returns CDR1 GTSNPN and CDR2 SVGIG (reference sequence). With 1 base removed from V and 2 bases from J, the gap between germline ends came to 8 bases. DNA of the CDR3: TGTGCCTGGAGTGGGCAGGCGCAAGAGACCCAGTACTTC. It codes for CAWSGQAQETQYF.

As for this clone: Germline is not matched at one junction end, which may reflect a read error. This sequence joins TRBV5-5 and TRBJ1-1; the match to TRBD1 covers 11 bases. This CDR3 has 16 residues. Germline loops: CDR1 SGHKS, CDR2 YYEKEE (reference sequence). CDR3 DNA sequence: TGTGCCAGCAGTTTGGGGACAGGGGGGATGAACACTGAAGCTTTCTTT. Amino acid sequence: CASSLGTGGMNTEAFF.

The chain recombines TRBV18 with TRBJ2-1, with 9 positions matching TRBD1. CDR3 length: 15 amino acids. V trimming: 3 bases; J trimming: 9 bases; junction bases outside the gene matches: 9. Germline values: CDR1 KGHSH, CDR2 LQKENI. As DNA, the CDR3 is TGTGCCAGCTCACCCGGGACAGGGATCTTGGGTGAGCAGTTCTTC. The encoded protein is CASSPGTGILGEQFF.

The gene calls are TRBV5-1 and TRBJ1-5, with D tentatively TRBD1 (5 bases). V was pared by 4 bases and J by 1 base, with 12 bases between. Germline CDR1 is SGHRS and CDR2 is YFSETQ. The CDR3 consists of 15 residues. The DNA of the CDR3 is TGCGCCAGCAGCCCGGGAGAGGGGAGCAATCAGCCCCAGCATTTT. This encodes CASSPGEGSNQPQHF. The complete variable domain, with remaining parts taken from reference TRBV5-1 and TRBJ1-5, reads KAGVTQTPRYLIKTRGQQVTLSCSPISGHRSVSWYQQTPGQGLQFLFEYFSETQRNKGNFPGRFSGRQFSNSRSEMNVSTLELGDSALYLCASSPGEGSNQPQHFGDGTRLSIL.

The chain joins TRBV7-6 to TRBJ2-7; the match to TRBD1 covers 8 bases. With 1 base clipped from V and 3 bases from J, the junction kept 5 bases outside the gene matches. Germline V CDR1 and CDR2: SGHVS, FNYEAQ. The CDR3 covers 15 residues. The CDR3 nucleotides are TGTGCCAGCAGCTTAGAGGCAGGGGGCTACTACGAGCAGTACTTC. This translates into CASSLEAGGYYEQYF.